This paragraph reports one T cell receptor beta chain. The sample belongs to a study of blood T cell repertoires in COVID-19. About the study: Sample material is recorded as cDNA or gDNA derived from T cells, B-cell-depleted T cells, or PBMCs.

The CDR3 sequence is 17 residues long. Germline CDR1 reads MDHEN; CDR2 reads SYDVKM. Trimming at V came to 2 bases and at J to 4 bases, leaving 13 bases not matched to a gene. Methods used by the authors: Reference gene primer amplification yielded estimated nucleated cell counts. Assay used: immunoSEQ multiplex PCR; TCRdb lists only in-frame clones, some missing. V and J calls and clone size come straight from that table; D and trimming were deduced from the DNA. The sample contains 180,000 or so clones, about 85% of which appear only once. Sequencing was done on a sample of peripheral blood. The TCR comes from a woman aged 25-40 years with active or convalescent COVID-19. This sequence joins TRBV28 and TRBJ2-7; 8 positions match TRBD2. CDR3 residues: CASSLPPSQREWYEQYF. The CDR3 region has the DNA TGTGCCAGCAGTTTACCCCCCTCACAGCGGGAGTGGTACGAGCAGTACTTC.